The rows below give T cell receptor beta chains drawn from one sample of a study of blood T cell repertoires in COVID-19. Assay used: immunoSEQ multiplex PCR; TCRdb lists only in-frame clones, some missing. This table has around 190,000 clones, around 85% appearing once. Specimen: peripheral blood. These receptors originate from a woman in her 50s with acute or convalescent COVID-19. The conserved cysteine and the conserved F or W are not part of the CDR3 here.

len: 12; v_gene: TRBV25-1; j_gene: TRBJ2-7; CDR3aa: ASSPTDSSYEQY
len: 14; v_gene: TRBV30; j_gene: TRBJ2-5; CDR3aa: AWSPWTSGGRETQY
len: 11; v_gene: TRBV12-5; j_gene: TRBJ2-7; CDR3aa: ASGFEGGDEQY
len: 14; v_gene: TRBV27; j_gene: TRBJ2-3; CDR3aa: ASSFQRGRGSDTQY
len: 13; v_gene: TRBV19; j_gene: TRBJ1-3; CDR3aa: ATTTRVYSGNTIY
len: 14; v_gene: TRBV30; j_gene: TRBJ2-7; CDR3aa: AWSVGGRVGSYEQY
len: 12; v_gene: TRBV19; j_gene: TRBJ2-7; CDR3aa: ASMASGLALEQY
len: 12; v_gene: TRBV28; j_gene: TRBJ2-7; CDR3aa: ASTLQGPPYEQY
len: 12; v_gene: TRBV20-1; j_gene: TRBJ2-1; CDR3aa: SASYLAGGGEQF
len: 13; v_gene: TRBV7-9; j_gene: TRBJ1-5; CDR3aa: ASTKNRDQVQPQH
len: 10; v_gene: TRBV6-6; j_gene: TRBJ2-7; CDR3aa: ASSKLVIEQY
len: 10; v_gene: TRBV24-1; j_gene: TRBJ2-5; CDR3aa: ETVAGQETQY
len: 14; v_gene: TRBV20-1; j_gene: TRBJ2-7; CDR3aa: SASGLAGGRSYEQY
len: 12; v_gene: TRBV7-9; j_gene: TRBJ2-7; CDR3aa: ASSLWGDSYEQY
len: 13; v_gene: TRBV24-1; j_gene: TRBJ2-2; CDR3aa: ATSGGWLNTGELF
len: 14; v_gene: TRBV19; j_gene: TRBJ2-2; CDR3aa: ASSLVGAANTGELF
len: 13; v_gene: TRBV9; j_gene: TRBJ1-2; CDR3aa: ASSVQMTANYGYT
len: 12; v_gene: TRBV28; j_gene: TRBJ1-4; CDR3aa: ASLGQGAAEKLF
len: 12; v_gene: TRBV7-6; j_gene: TRBJ2-7; CDR3aa: ASSLGTEAYEQY
len: 12; v_gene: TRBV11-2; j_gene: TRBJ2-3; CDR3aa: ASRAGPSTDTQY
len: 14; v_gene: TRBV7-6; j_gene: TRBJ2-3; CDR3aa: ASSLRGIRSTDTQY
len: 10; v_gene: TRBV7-2; j_gene: TRBJ2-7; CDR3aa: ASSFTQGEQY
len: 16; v_gene: TRBV21-1; j_gene: TRBJ2-7; CDR3aa: ASSSSSRTGTGGHEQY
len: 11; v_gene: TRBV6-6; j_gene: TRBJ1-1; CDR3aa: ASTRQMNTEAF
len: 16; v_gene: TRBV11-3; j_gene: TRBJ2-5; CDR3aa: ASSSGTSGSLRGETQY
len: 14; v_gene: TRBV30; j_gene: TRBJ2-3; CDR3aa: AWSGVKRGNGDTQY
len: 12; v_gene: TRBV7-8; j_gene: TRBJ2-7; CDR3aa: ASSSPQGDREQY
len: 13; v_gene: TRBV2; j_gene: TRBJ2-3; CDR3aa: ASRLGEGSTDTQY
len: 13; v_gene: TRBV19; j_gene: TRBJ2-7; CDR3aa: ASSIGAGSLSEQY
len: 13; v_gene: TRBV6-5; j_gene: TRBJ2-7; CDR3aa: ASSRGSGDPYEQY
len: 10; v_gene: TRBV7-9; j_gene: TRBJ2-7; CDR3aa: ASSSEVREQY
len: 12; v_gene: TRBV21-1; j_gene: TRBJ1-5; CDR3aa: ASSKWTGRQPQH